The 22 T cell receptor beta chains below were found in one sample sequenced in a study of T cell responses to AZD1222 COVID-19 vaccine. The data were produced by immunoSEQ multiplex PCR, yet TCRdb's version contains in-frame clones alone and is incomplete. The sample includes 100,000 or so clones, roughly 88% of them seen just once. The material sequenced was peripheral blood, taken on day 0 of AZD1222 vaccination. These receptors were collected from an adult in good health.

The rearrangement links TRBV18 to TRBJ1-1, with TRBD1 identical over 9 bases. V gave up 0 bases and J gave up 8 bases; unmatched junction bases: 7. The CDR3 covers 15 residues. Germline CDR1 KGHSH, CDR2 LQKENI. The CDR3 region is CASSPPFTGQGEAFF. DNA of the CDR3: TGTGCCAGCTCACCACCCTTTACGGGACAGGGCGAAGCTTTCTTT.

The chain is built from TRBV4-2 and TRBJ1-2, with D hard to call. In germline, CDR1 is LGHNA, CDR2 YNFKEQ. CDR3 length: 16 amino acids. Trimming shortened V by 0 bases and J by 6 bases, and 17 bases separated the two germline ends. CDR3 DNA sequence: TGTGCCAGCAGCCAAGATAAGTCACGACCTCAAAATGGCTACACCTTC. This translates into CASSQDKSRPQNGYTF.

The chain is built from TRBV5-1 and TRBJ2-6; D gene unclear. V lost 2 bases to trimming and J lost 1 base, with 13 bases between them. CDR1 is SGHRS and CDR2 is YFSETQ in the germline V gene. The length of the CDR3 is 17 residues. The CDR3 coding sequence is TGCGCCAGCAGCTTTAAGATTTGGGGATCTGGGGCCAACGTCCTGACTTTC. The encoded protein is CASSFKIWGSGANVLTF. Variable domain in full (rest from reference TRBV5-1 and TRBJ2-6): KAGVTQTPRYLIKTRGQQVTLSCSPISGHRSVSWYQQTPGQGLQFLFEYFSETQRNKGNFPGRFSGRQFSNSRSEMNVSTLELGDSALYLCASSFKIWGSGANVLTFGAGSRLTVL.

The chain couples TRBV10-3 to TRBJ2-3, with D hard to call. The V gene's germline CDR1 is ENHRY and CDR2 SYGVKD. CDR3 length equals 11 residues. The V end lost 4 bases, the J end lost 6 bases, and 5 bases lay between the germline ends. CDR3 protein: CAISAKDTQYF. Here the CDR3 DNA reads TGTGCCATCAGTGCTAAGGATACGCAGTATTTT.

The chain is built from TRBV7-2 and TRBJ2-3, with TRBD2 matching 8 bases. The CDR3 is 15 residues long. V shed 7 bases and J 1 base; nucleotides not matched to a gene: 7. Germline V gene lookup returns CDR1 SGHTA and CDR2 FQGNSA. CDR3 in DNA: TGTGCCAGCACCCTGGATAGCGGGGGCACAGATACGCAGTATTTT. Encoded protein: CASTLDSGGTDTQYF.

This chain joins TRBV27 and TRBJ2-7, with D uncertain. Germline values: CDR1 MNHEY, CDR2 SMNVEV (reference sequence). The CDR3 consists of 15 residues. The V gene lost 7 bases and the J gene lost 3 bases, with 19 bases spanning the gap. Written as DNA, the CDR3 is TGTGCCAGCACCCCCGGAACGAAAGTCCACTACGAGCAGTACTTC. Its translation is CASTPGTKVHYEQYF.

The CDR3 spells CASSPRSRASLGGYTF. The CDR3 DNA follows: TGTGCCAGCAGCCCGCGGTCCAGGGCTTCCTTGGGGGGCTACACCTTC. V usage is TRBV7-8 and J usage is TRBJ1-2; TRBD1 might be the D (5 bases). The CDR3 is 16 amino acids. Trimming removed 5 bases at V and 8 bases at J, with 24 bases between. CDR1 and CDR2 (germline): SGHVS, FQNEAQ. Filled out from reference TRBV7-8 and TRBJ1-2, the complete variable domain reads GAGVSQSPRYKVAKRGQDVALRCDPISGHVSLFWYQQALGQGPEFLTYFQNEAQLDKSGLPSDRFFAERPEGSVSTLKIQRTQQEDSAVYLCASSPRSRASLGGYTFGSGTRLTVV.

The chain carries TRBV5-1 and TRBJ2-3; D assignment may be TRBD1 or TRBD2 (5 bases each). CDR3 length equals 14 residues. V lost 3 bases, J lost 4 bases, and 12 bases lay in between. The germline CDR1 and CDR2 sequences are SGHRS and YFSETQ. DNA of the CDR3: TGCGCCAGCAGCTGGGGACGGGACCCAGATACGCAGTATTTT. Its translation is CASSWGRDPDTQYF.

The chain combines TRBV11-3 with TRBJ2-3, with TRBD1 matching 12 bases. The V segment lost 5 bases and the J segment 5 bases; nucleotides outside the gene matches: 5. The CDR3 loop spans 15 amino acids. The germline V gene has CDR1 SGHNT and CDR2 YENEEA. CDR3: CASSGDRGQGDTQYF. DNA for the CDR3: TGTGCCAGCAGCGGGGACAGGGGGCAGGGAGATACGCAGTATTTT.

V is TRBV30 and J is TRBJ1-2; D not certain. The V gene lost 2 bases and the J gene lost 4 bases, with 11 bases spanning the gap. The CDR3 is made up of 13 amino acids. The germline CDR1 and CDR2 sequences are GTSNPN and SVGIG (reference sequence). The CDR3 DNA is TGTGCCTGGAGTAGAGGTGCTCTCTATGGCTACACCTTC. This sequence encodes CAWSRGALYGYTF.

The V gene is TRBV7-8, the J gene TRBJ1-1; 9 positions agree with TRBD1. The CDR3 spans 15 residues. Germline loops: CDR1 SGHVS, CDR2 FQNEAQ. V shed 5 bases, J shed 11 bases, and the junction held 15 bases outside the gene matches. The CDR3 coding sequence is TGTGCCAGCAGCAAGGGGACAGGGAACGGGGTAGAGGCTTTCTTT. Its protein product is CASSKGTGNGVEAFF.

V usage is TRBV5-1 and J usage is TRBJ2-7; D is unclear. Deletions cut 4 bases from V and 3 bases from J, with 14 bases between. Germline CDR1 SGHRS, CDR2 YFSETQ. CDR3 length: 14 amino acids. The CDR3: CASSPGGNHYEQYF. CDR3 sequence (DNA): TGCGCCAGCAGCCCTGGCGGCAATCACTACGAGCAGTACTTC.

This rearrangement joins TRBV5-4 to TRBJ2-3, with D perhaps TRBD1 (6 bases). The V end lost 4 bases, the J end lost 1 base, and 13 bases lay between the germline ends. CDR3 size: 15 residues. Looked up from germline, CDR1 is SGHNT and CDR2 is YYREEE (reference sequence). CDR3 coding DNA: TGTGCCAGCAGCCCGGACAGTTCACGCACAGATACGCAGTATTTT. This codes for CASSPDSSRTDTQYF.

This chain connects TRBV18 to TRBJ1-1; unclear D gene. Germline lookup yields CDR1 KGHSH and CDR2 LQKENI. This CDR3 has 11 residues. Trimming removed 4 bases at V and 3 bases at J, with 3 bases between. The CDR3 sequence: CASSQDTEAFF. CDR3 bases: TGTGCCAGCTCACAAGACACTGAAGCTTTCTTT. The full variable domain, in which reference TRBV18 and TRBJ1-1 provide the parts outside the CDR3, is NAGVMQNPRHLVRRRGQEARLRCSPMKGHSHVYWYRQLPEEGLKFMVYLQKENIIDESGMPKERFSAEFPKEGPSILRIQQVVRGDSAAYFCASSQDTEAFFGQGTRLTVV.

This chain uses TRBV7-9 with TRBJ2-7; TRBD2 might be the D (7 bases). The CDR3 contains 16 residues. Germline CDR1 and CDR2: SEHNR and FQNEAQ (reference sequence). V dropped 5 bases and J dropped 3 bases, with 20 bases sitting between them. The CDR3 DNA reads TGTGCCAGCAGCCCCTCGTCAGGGGAGGGGTACTACGAGCAGTACTTC. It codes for CASSPSSGEGYYEQYF.

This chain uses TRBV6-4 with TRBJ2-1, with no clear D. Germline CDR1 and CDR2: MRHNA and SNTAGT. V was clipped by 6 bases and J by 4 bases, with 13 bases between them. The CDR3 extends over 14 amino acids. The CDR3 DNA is TGTGCCAGCAGACTGTTTGGCGGATACAATGAGCAGTTCTTC. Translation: CASRLFGGYNEQFF.

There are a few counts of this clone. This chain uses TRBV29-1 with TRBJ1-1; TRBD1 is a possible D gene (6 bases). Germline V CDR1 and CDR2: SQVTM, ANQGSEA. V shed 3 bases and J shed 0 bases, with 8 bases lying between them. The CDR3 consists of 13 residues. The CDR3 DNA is TGCAGCGTTGACAGGGGACTGAACACTGAAGCTTTCTTT. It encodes CSVDRGLNTEAFF.

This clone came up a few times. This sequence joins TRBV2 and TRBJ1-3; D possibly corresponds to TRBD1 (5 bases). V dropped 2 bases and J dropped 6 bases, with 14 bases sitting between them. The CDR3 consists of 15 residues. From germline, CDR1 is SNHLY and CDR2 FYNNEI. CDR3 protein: CASSEQGAMANTIYF. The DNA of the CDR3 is TGTGCCAGCAGTGAACAGGGAGCGATGGCAAACACCATATATTTT.

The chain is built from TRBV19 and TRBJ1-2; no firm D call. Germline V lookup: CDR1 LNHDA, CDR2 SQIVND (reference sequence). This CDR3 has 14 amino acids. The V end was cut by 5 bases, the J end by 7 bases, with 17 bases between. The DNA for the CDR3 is TGTGCCAGTAGTCTGACGGGAAAGTCGGGTGGCTACACCTTC. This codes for CASSLTGKSGGYTF.

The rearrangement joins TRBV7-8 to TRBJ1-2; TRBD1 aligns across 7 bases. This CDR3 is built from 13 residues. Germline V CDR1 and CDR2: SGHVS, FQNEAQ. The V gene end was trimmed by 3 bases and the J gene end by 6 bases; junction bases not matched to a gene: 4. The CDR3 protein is CASSLAGGNGYTF. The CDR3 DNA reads TGTGCCAGCAGCTTGGCAGGGGGGAATGGCTACACCTTC. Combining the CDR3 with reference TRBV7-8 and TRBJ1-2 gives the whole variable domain GAGVSQSPRYKVAKRGQDVALRCDPISGHVSLFWYQQALGQGPEFLTYFQNEAQLDKSGLPSDRFFAERPEGSVSTLKIQRTQQEDSAVYLCASSLAGGNGYTFGSGTRLTVV.

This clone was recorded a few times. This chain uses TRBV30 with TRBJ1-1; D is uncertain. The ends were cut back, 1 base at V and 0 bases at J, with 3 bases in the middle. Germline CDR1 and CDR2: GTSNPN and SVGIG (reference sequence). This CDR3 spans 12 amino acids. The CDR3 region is CAWSGVNTEAFF. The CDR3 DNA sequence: TGTGCCTGGAGTGGGGTGAACACTGAAGCTTTCTTT.

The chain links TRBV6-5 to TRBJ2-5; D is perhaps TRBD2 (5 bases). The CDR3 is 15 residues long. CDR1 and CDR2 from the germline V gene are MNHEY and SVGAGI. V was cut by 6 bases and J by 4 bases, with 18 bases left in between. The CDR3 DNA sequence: TGTGCCAGCAGCGCCCTTTCTAGCCTAGTAGAGACCCAGTACTTC. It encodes CASSALSSLVETQYF.